This section outlines one TCR beta chain sequence together with its context. Its target is not known. The data were taken from a study of T-cell reconstitution after alpha-beta-depleted transplantation in children. The trim removed 2 bases at V and 5 bases at J, leaving 6 bases unmatched. Germline V gene sequence: CDR1 SGHDT, CDR2 YYEEEE. The CDR3 runs 14 residues. Unique molecular identifiers were incorporated when the TCRbeta library was constructed. TCRdb re-called the PCR reads through MiXCR, storing one row per CDR3 protein. The data hold approximately 980,000 distinct CDR3 sequences, with less than 30% observed a single time. Overall study findings and caveats: Several hundred expanded graft clones reportedly gave rise to the alpha-beta T cells present about two months after transplant. For some patients, TCRbeta diversity was high at day 60 because of recipient T cells and thymic progenitors that survived.

This TCR was recovered from a boy under two years old who had a stem cell transplant for SCID, so the T cells may come from the graft donor. V and J are TRBV5-6 and TRBJ1-2; 7 bases line up with TRBD1. This sample comprised PBMCs, mostly from graft donor cells, obtained 360 days after TCRalphabeta/CD19-depleted stem cell transplant. This CDR3 reads CASSLRRGRYGYTF. The CDR3, as DNA: TGTGCCAGCAGCTTAAGGAGGGGGCGTTATGGCTACACCTTC. The full variable domain, its missing parts supplied by reference TRBV5-6 and TRBJ1-2, is DAGVTQSPTHLIKTRGQQVTLRCSPKSGHDTVSWYQQALGQGPQFIFQYYEEEERQRGNFPDRFSGHQFPNYSSELNVNALLLGDSALYLCASSLRRGRYGYTFGSGTRLTVV.